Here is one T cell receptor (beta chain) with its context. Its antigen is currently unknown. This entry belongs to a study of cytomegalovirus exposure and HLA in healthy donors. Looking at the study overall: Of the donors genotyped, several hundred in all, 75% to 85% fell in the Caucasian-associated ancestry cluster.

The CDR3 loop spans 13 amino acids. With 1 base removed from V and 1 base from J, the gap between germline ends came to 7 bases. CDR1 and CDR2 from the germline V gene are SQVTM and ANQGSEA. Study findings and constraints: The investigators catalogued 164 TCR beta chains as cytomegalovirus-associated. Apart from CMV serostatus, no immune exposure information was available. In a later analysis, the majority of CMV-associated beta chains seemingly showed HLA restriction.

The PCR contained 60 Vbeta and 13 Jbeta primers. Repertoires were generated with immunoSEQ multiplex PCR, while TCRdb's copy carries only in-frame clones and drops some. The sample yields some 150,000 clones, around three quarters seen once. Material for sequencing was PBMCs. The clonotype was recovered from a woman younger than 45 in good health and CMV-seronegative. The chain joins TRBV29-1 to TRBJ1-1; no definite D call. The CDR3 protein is CSVEGLRNTEAFF. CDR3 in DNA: TGCAGCGTTGAAGGGTTGAGGAACACTGAAGCTTTCTTT.